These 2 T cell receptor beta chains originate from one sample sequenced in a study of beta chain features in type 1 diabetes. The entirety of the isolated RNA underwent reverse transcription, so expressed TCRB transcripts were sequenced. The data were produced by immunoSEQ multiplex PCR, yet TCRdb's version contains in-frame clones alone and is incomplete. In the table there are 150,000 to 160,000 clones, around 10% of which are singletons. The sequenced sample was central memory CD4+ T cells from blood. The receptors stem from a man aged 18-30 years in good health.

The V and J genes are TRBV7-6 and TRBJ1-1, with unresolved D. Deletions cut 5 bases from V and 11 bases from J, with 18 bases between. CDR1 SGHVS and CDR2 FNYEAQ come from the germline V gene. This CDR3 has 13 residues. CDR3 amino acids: CASSPPAVLGAFF. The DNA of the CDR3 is TGTGCCAGCAGCCCCCCCGCTGTTCTGGGGGCTTTCTTT.

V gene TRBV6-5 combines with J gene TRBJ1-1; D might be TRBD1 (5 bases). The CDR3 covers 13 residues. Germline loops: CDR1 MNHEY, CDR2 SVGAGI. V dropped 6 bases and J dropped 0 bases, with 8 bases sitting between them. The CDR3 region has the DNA TGTGCCAGCAGGTGGACATTGAACACTGAAGCTTTCTTT. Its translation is CASRWTLNTEAFF.